There are a few counts of the clone carrying this T cell receptor (beta chain). Its antigen remains unknown. Rearranged V-D-J TRB sequences were amplified with a mixed TRB-A/B primer pool. TCRdb processed the multiplex PCR reads anew with MiXCR; each CDR3 protein has one entry. The sample carries about 8,000 distinct CDR3 sequences, 54% recorded once. Amplification of TCR beta used genomic DNA extracted from peripheral blood. This sample is drawn from a study of T cell repertoires in aging, cancer and after chemotherapy. Study-wide results and limits: Across the chemotherapy interval, each cancer cohort showed higher median generation probability, suggesting thymic rebound. Compared with age-matched healthy donors, untreated hematological or solid cancer patients showed higher blood TCR clonality.

The V end was cut by 6 bases, the J end by 1 base, with 12 bases between. The CDR3 has 15 residues. CDR1 and CDR2 from the germline V gene are MNHEY and SVGAGI. The TCR comes from a human donor with a solid tumor. The V call is TRBV6-5, the J call TRBJ2-2; D not certain. Material for sequencing was blood. CDR3 protein: CASRAPLGNTGELFF. In DNA, the CDR3 is TGTGCCAGCAGAGCACCCCTAGGGAACACCGGGGAGCTGTTTTTT.